This TCR beta chain was sequenced for a study of blood T cells in healthy people across ages. CDR1 is KGHDR, CDR2 SFDVKD, per germline. V shed 3 bases, J shed 5 bases, and the junction held 11 bases outside the gene matches. There are 16 residues in the CDR3. A second PCR of 7 to 11 cycles used a sample-barcoded 5' primer and a J-beta primer mix. Tags on each cDNA molecule came from a template-switch adaptor with 12 random nucleotides. TCRdb re-called the 5' RACE reads through MiXCR, storing one row per CDR3 protein. The sample has about 1 million distinct CDR3 sequences, less than 50% seen once. The study's findings and limits: Among T cells, TCR beta diversity per million cells dropped roughly linearly as age rose. Naive T cell percentage showed a strong correlation with the diversity of TCR beta.

This clonotype was found a few times. Its antigen is unknown. The V call is TRBV24-1, the J call TRBJ2-7, with 8 bases that match TRBD1. The sequence derives from a woman aged 60 to 75 in good health. The sequenced material came from blood. CDR3 in DNA: TGTGCCACCAGTGATCAACCTGGACAGGGTATCAACGAGCAGTACTTC. Residues: CATSDQPGQGINEQYF.